The clone carrying this T cell receptor (beta chain) occurred a few times. Time point meaning: persistent/refractory GD, antithyroid drugs over 5 years with positive TRAb. Preparation of the TCR library used RNA extracted from PBMCs. The data were taken from a study of regulatory T cells in long-lasting Graves disease. Combining iRepertoire HTBI primers with Arm-PCR of CDR3 regions, the authors built TCR beta libraries. MiXCR was run by TCRdb on the multiplex PCR reads, yielding one entry per CDR3 protein. The repertoire holds 500,000 to 800,000 distinct CDR3 sequences, with approximately 31% as singletons. The sequence was obtained from a female donor with Graves disease. The material was peripheral blood mononuclear cells (PBMCs), obtained when the disease was refractory, from a patient treated with antithyroid drugs.

CDR3 residues: CASSGRADTQYF. The CDR3, as DNA: TGTGCCAGCAGTGGGAGGGCAGATACGCAGTATTTT. The chain couples TRBV25-1 to TRBJ2-3; D is possibly TRBD2 (6 bases). Between the trimmed V and J ends, which lost 4 bases and 4 bases, there was a span of 6 bases. The CDR3 runs 12 residues. Germline values: CDR1 MGHDK, CDR2 SYGVNS.